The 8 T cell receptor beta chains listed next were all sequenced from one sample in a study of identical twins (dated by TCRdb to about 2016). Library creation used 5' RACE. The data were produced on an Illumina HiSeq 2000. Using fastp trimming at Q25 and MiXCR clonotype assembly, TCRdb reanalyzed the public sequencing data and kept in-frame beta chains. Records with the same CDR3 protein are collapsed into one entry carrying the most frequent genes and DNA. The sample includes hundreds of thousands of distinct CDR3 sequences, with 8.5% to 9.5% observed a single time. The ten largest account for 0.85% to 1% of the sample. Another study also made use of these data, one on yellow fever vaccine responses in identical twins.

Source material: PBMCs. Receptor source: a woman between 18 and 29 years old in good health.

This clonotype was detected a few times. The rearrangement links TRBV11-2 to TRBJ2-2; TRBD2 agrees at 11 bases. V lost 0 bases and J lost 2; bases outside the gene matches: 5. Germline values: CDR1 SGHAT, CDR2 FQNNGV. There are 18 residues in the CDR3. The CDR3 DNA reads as TGTGCCAGCAGCTTAGATAGCGGGAGGGCCTTAAACACCGGGGAGCTGTTTTTT. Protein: CASSLDSGRALNTGELFF.

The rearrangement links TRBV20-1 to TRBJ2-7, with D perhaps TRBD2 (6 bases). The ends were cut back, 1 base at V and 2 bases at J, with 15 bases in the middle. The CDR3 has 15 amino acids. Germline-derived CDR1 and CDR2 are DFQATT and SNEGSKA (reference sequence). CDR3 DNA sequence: TGCAGTGCTAGAGGTCATCAGGAGGGGACCTACGAGCAGTACTTC. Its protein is CSARGHQEGTYEQYF.

The CDR3 nucleotides are TGCAGTGCCAAGGGGGGGGCTCCGGAGACCCAGTACTTC. This encodes CSAKGGAPETQYF. The genes are TRBV20-1 and TRBJ2-5; the D gene is possibly TRBD2 (7 bases). This CDR3 region has 13 residues. Per germline, CDR1 DFQATT and CDR2 SNEGSKA (reference sequence). The V end was cut by 6 bases, the J end by 5 bases, with 16 bases between.

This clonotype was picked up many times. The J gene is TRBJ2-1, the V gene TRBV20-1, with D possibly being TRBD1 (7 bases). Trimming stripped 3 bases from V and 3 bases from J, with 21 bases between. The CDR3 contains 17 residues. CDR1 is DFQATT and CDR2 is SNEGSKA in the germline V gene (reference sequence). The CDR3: CSASNRGRRDNYNEQFF. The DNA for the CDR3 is TGCAGTGCTAGTAACAGGGGTCGGCGGGATAACTACAATGAGCAGTTCTTC.

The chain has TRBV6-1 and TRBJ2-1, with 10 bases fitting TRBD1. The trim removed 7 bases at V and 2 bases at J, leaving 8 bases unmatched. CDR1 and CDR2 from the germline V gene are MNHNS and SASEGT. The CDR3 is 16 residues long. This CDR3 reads CASIHLGTGAYNEQFF. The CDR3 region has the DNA TGTGCCAGCATCCATCTAGGGACAGGGGCCTACAATGAGCAGTTCTTC.

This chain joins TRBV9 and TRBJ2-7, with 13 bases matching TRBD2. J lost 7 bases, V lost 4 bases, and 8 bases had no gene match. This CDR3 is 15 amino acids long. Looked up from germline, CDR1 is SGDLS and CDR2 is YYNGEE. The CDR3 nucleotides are TGTGCCAGCAGCCCGGTGGGACTAGCGGGAAATGAGCAGTACTTC. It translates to CASSPVGLAGNEQYF.

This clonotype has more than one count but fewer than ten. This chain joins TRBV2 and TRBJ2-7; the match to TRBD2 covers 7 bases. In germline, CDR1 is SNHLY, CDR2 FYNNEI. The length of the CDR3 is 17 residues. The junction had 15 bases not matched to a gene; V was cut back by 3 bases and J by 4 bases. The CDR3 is CASSEGPRGLEIYEQYF. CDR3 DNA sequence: TGTGCCAGCAGTGAGGGGCCTCGAGGACTAGAAATATACGAGCAGTACTTC.

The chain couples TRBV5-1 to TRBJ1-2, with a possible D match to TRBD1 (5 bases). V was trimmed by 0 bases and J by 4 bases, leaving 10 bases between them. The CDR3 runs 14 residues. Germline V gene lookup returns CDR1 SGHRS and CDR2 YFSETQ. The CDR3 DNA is TGCGCCAGCAGCTTGGACCCAGGGAGCTATGGCTACACCTTC. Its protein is CASSLDPGSYGYTF.